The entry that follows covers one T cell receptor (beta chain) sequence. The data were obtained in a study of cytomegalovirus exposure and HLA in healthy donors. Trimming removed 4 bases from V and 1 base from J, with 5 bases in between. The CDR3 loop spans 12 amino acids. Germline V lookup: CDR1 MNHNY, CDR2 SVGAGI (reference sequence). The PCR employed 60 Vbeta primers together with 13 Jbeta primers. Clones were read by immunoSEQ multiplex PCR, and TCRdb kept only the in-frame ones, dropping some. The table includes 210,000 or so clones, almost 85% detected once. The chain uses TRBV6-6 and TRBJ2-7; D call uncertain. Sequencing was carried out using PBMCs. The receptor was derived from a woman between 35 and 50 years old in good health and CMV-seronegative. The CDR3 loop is CASSSSSYEQYF. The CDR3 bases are TGTGCCAGCAGTTCCAGTTCCTACGAGCAGTACTTC.